This entry concerns a single T cell receptor beta chain. This sample was included in a study of T cell changes during pregnancy in multiple sclerosis. Clones were read by immunoSEQ multiplex PCR, and TCRdb kept only the in-frame ones, dropping some. The data hold around 33,000 clones, with more than 90% observed a single time. The receptor's source is a female donor in good health, enrolled as a control in a pregnancy study. The sample here was peripheral blood, taken in the third trimester of pregnancy.

The DNA of the CDR3 is TGTGCTAGTGGTTCCCTCGGGGAGGTGTATGGCTACACCTTC. Amino acid sequence: CASGSLGEVYGYTF. The chain recombines TRBV12-5 with TRBJ1-2, with no clear D. The CDR3 totals 14 residues. Trimming removed 4 bases at V and 5 bases at J, with 14 bases between. CDR1 is LGHNT, CDR2 FRNRAP, per germline. The whole variable domain, filled in from reference TRBV12-5 and TRBJ1-2, reads DARVTQTPRHKVTEMGQEVTMRCQPILGHNTVFWYRQTMMQGLELLAYFRNRAPLDDSGMPKDRFSAEMPDATLATLKIQPSEPRDSAVYFCASGSLGEVYGYTFGSGTRLTVV.